This is a list of T cell receptor beta chains from one sample in a study of early T cells in non-severe SARS-CoV-2 infection. One entry per CDR3 protein results from TCRdb running MiXCR on the 5' RACE reads. Here the sample spans almost 30,000 distinct CDR3 sequences, about 5% being singletons. Sequencing was carried out using whole blood. The receptors here all came from an adult who was a healthcare worker with PCR-confirmed SARS-CoV-2 infection or an uninfected control (not recorded which). The CDR3 runs from the conserved cysteine through the conserved F or W.

V: TRBV2
J: TRBJ2-1
CDR3: CASSAARQGNEQFF

V: TRBV9
J: TRBJ2-7
CDR3: CASSESITGYEQYF

V: TRBV4-2
J: TRBJ2-7
CDR3: CASSQVEGSNEQYF

V: TRBV20-1
J: TRBJ2-1
CDR3: CSALGVLAGVNEQFF

V: TRBV29-1
J: TRBJ2-3
CDR3: CSVEIDARGTDTQYF

V: TRBV30
J: TRBJ2-5
CDR3: CAWDRGVQETQYF

V: TRBV25-1
J: TRBJ1-2
CDR3: CASSEFGGGYGYTF

V: TRBV7-7
J: TRBJ2-2
CDR3: CASSLLSGATGELFF

V: TRBV7-2
J: TRBJ1-2
CDR3: CASSPDRGGGYTF

V: TRBV13
J: TRBJ2-7
CDR3: CASSLTGISYEQYF

V: TRBV12-5
J: TRBJ2-6
CDR3: CASAPSGANVLTF

V: TRBV18
J: TRBJ1-1
CDR3: CASSPTGDTEAFF

V: TRBV7-9
J: TRBJ1-2
CDR3: CASSITGQGNYGYTF

V: TRBV5-1
J: TRBJ1-1
CDR3: CASSAGQGMTEAFF

V: TRBV27
J: TRBJ1-1
CDR3: CASSRGDRGPNTEAFF

V: TRBV6-1
J: TRBJ2-1
CDR3: CASSGSGTGSSSYNEQFF

V: TRBV30
J: TRBJ2-2
CDR3: CAWSVLNTGELFF

V: TRBV14
J: TRBJ2-7
CDR3: CASSRVTYEQYF

V: TRBV5-4
J: TRBJ2-5
CDR3: CASSRDRAETQYF

V: TRBV7-2
J: TRBJ2-3
CDR3: CASSFPQVTDTQYF

V: TRBV5-1
J: TRBJ1-1
CDR3: CASSLYGDPNTEAFF

V: TRBV19
J: TRBJ1-5
CDR3: CASSHGVRANQPQHF

V: TRBV6-2/TRBV6-3
J: TRBJ1-5
CDR3: CASSQDGFNQPQHF

V: TRBV11-2
J: TRBJ2-3
CDR3: CASRRGLAVDTQYF

V: TRBV6-2/TRBV6-3
J: TRBJ2-2
CDR3: CASSYSGPTGELFF

V: TRBV2
J: TRBJ1-5
CDR3: CASSEYGMRQPQHF

V: TRBV3-1
J: TRBJ1-4
CDR3: CASSQVLATNEKLFF

V: TRBV6-1
J: TRBJ2-7
CDR3: CATDRTGENEQYF

V: TRBV19
J: TRBJ2-4
CDR3: CATLDPTGKNIQYF

V: TRBV7-9
J: TRBJ2-3
CDR3: CASSLTSWRGADTQYF

V: TRBV20-1
J: TRBJ1-4
CDR3: CSARAVGQGPSRNEKLFF

V: TRBV7-9
J: TRBJ1-2
CDR3: CASSLAEGPRYTF

V: TRBV20-1
J: TRBJ1-1
CDR3: CSARDFKGVSTEAFF

V: TRBV19
J: TRBJ2-7
CDR3: CASSERGGLSYEQYF

V: TRBV11-2
J: TRBJ2-5
CDR3: CASSLGTSGDGETQYF

V: TRBV15
J: TRBJ1-1
CDR3: CATSRVIGVGEAFF

V: TRBV5-6
J: TRBJ1-5
CDR3: CASSFATGGQPQHF

V: TRBV12-3/TRBV12-4
J: TRBJ1-2
CDR3: CASRPGQGAVSGYTF

V: TRBV12-3/TRBV12-4
J: TRBJ1-4
CDR3: CASRFGVGNEKLFF

V: TRBV3-1
J: TRBJ1-4
CDR3: CASSHLKGGEKLFF

V: TRBV12-5
J: TRBJ2-1
CDR3: CASGFDTYNEQFF

V: TRBV30
J: TRBJ1-5
CDR3: CACEQGFNQPQHF

V: TRBV6-5
J: TRBJ1-1
CDR3: CASRLQGYTEAFF

V: TRBV19
J: TRBJ1-5
CDR3: CASKTGFVGDQPQHF

V: TRBV20-1
J: TRBJ1-1
CDR3: CSARGLSKNTEAFF

V: TRBV7-2
J: TRBJ2-7
CDR3: CASSLEWTGAYEQYF

V: TRBV18
J: TRBJ2-3
CDR3: CASSPRVGDTQYF